The clone carrying this T cell receptor (beta chain) was observed a single time. The antigen remains undetermined. These data come from a study of cytomegalovirus exposure and HLA in healthy donors. Regarding the study as a whole: Association of about 17,000 TCR beta sequences with HLA alleles was found at 0.05 false discovery rate in a later analysis.

It was with 60 Vbeta and 13 Jbeta primers that the PCR ran. Sequencing used immunoSEQ multiplex PCR; TCRdb keeps in-frame clones, though not all of them. The sample comprises about 120,000 clones, over 65% of which are singletons, and roughly 3.5% rests with the top ten. Unmatched junction bases numbered 2, after V lost 2 bases and J lost 1 base. This CDR3 spans 14 amino acids. Germline V lookup: CDR1 GTSNPN, CDR2 SVGIG (reference sequence). Sequencing input: PBMCs. The chain has TRBV30 and TRBJ1-3; 7 positions agree with TRBD1. The TCR sequence derives from a woman younger than 45 in good health and CMV-seropositive. This chain's CDR3 is CAWSSTGSGNTIYF. The CDR3 nucleotides read TGTGCCTGGAGTTCGACAGGGTCTGGAAACACCATATATTTT.